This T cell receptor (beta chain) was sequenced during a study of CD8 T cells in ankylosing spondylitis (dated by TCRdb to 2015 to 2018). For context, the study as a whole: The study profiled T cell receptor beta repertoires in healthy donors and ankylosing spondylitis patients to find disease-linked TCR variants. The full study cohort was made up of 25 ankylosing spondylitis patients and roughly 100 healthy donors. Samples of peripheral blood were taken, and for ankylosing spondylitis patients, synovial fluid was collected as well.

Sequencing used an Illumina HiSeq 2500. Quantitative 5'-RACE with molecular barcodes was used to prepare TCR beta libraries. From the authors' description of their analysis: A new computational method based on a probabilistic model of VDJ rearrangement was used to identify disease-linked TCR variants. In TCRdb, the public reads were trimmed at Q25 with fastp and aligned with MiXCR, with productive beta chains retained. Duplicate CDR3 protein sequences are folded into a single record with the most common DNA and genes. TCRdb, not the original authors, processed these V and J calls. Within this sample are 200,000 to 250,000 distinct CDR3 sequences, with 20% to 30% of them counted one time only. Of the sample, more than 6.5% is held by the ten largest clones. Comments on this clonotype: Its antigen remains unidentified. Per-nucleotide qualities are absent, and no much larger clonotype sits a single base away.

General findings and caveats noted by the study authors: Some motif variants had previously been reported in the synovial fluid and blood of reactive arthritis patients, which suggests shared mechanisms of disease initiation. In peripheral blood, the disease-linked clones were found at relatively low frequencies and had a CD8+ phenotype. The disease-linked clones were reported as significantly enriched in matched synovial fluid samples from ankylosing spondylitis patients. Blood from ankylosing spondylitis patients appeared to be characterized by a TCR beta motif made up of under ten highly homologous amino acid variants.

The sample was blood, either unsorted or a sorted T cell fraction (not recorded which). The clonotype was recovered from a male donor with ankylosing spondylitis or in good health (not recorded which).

The DNA reads as follows: TGCGCCAGCAGCCAAGATCCCCCCCCCGATGCAGATACGCAGTATTTT. This yields the protein CASSQDPPPDADTQYF. Recombination linked TRBV4-3 to TRBJ2-3, with the D gene not confidently named. The CDR3 measures 16 amino acids from cysteine to phenylalanine. Only the CDR3 DNA is retained, 48 bases long and in frame from the first base. Relative to germline, V is 0 bases shorter and J is 4 bases shorter, with 14 bases between their ends. From the germline V gene, CDR1 is LGHNA and CDR2 is YSLEER.